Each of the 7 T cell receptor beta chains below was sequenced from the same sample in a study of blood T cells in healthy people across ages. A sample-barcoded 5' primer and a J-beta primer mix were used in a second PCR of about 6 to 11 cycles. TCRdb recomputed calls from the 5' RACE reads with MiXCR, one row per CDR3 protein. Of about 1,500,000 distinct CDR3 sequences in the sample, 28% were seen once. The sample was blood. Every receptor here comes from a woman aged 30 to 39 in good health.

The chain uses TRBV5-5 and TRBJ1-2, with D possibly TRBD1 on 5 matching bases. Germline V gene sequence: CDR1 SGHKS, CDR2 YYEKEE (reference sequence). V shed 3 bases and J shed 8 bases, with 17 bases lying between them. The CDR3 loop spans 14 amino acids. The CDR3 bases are TGTGCCAGCAGCTGGTCCTCCCCTAGGGACGGCTACACCTTC. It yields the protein CASSWSSPRDGYTF.

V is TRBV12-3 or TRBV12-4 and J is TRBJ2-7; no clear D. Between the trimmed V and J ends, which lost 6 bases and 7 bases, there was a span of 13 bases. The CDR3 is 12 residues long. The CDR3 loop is CASRFGPREQYF. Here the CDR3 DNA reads TGTGCCAGCAGGTTTGGCCCACGGGAGCAGTACTTC.

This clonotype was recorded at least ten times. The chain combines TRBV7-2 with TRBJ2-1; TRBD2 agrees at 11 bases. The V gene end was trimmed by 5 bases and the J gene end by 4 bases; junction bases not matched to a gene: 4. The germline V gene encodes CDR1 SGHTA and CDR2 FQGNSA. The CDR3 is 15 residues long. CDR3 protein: CASSVLAGVYNEQFF. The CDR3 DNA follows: TGTGCCAGCAGCGTACTAGCGGGAGTATACAATGAGCAGTTCTTC.

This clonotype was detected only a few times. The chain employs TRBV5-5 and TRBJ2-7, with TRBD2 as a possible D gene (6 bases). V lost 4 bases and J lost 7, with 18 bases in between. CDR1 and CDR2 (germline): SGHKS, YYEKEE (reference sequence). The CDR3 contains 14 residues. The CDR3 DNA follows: TGTGCCAGCAGCACACCGCTAGCGACGCGGGAGCAGTACTTC. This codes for CASSTPLATREQYF.

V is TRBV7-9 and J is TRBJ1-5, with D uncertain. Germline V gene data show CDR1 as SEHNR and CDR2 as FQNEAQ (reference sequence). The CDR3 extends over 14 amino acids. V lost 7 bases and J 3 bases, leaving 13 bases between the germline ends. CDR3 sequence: CASTGGSFNQPQHF. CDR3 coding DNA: TGTGCCAGCACCGGCGGGAGTTTCAATCAGCCCCAGCATTTT.

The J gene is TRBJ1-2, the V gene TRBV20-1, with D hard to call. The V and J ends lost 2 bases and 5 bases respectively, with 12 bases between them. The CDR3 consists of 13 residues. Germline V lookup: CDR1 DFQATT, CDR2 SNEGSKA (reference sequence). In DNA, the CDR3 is TGCAGTGCTAGACCCCTTGGAGAGTATGGCTACACCTTC. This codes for CSARPLGEYGYTF.

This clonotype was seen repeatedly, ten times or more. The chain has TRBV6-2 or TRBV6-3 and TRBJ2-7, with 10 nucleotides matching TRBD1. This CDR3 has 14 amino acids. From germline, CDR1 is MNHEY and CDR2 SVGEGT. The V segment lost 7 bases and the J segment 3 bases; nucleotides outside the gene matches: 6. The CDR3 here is CASNPGQGYYEQYF. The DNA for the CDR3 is TGTGCCAGCAACCCGGGACAGGGGTACTACGAGCAGTACTTC.